This T cell receptor (beta chain) is drawn from a study of neurological immune-mediated disorders. Between the trimmed V and J ends, which lost 7 bases and 9 bases, there was a span of 16 bases. The CDR3 length is 14 residues. Germline CDR1 reads MNHNS; CDR2 reads SASEGT. In this sample, this clonotype turned up many times. Regarding time point: technical triplicate 3. Synthesis of cDNA was performed by 5'RACE using 10-nucleotide random UMIs. Each CDR3 protein gets one entry after TCRdb re-called the 5' RACE reads with MiXCR. In the table there are under 45,000 distinct CDR3 sequences, roughly 21% of which are singletons.

The chain recombines TRBV6-1 with TRBJ1-6; D unclear. The receptor was isolated from a man in his sixties with HTLV-1-associated myelopathy (HAM/TSP). What was sequenced was PBMCs. The CDR3: CASTQGGYGSPLHF. Here the CDR3 DNA reads TGTGCCAGCACTCAAGGAGGGTACGGTTCACCCCTCCACTTT.